The clone carrying this T cell receptor beta chain occurred many times. What it binds is not known. This sample was taken from a study of blood T cells in healthy people across ages. General study results and limits: Getting older went along with TCR beta diversity per million T cells dropping roughly linearly.

Primed by a sample-barcoded 5' primer and a J-beta primer mix, a second PCR proceeded for roughly 7 to 11 cycles. MiXCR, applied by TCRdb to the 5' RACE reads, yields one record per CDR3 protein. The sample shows approximately 850,000 distinct CDR3 sequences, under 55% of them seen only once. Germline V gives CDR1 MNHEY, CDR2 SVGAGI. Unmatched junction bases numbered 9, after V lost 0 bases and J lost 8 bases. The CDR3 consists of 17 residues. The specimen was blood. The chain combines TRBV6-5 with TRBJ1-6; 8 positions match TRBD1. The sequence was obtained from a man in his sixties in good health. CDR3 in DNA: TGTGCCAGCAGTTACTCGGAGGCAGGGGGCGCGGATTCACCCCTCCACTTT. Its translation is CASSYSEAGGADSPLHF.